These 17 T cell receptor beta chains originate from one sample sequenced in a study of OX40 agonist ivuxolimab in advanced cancers. Measured with immunoSEQ multiplex PCR; TCRdb has only the in-frame clones, and not every one. The table shows 20,000 or so clones, with 80% to 90% occurring only once. The sample consisted of CD4+ or CD8+ T cells sorted from blood, taken in a trial of the OX40 agonist ivuxolimab. Source of these receptors: an adult with an advanced solid tumor such as melanoma, head and neck, liver or kidney cancer.

The rearrangement links TRBV27 to TRBJ2-7; 7 positions match TRBD1. The CDR3 contains 14 residues. Trimming removed 3 bases from V and 3 bases from J; junction bases left unmatched: 5. The germline V gene encodes CDR1 MNHEY and CDR2 SMNVEV (reference sequence). CDR3 loop: CASSFKTGYYEQYF. The DNA of the CDR3 is TGTGCCAGCAGTTTTAAGACAGGGTACTACGAGCAGTACTTC.

This chain links TRBV7-9 with TRBJ1-2; D call uncertain. V lost 5 bases and J 3 bases, leaving 13 bases between the germline ends. The length of the CDR3 is 14 residues. The germline gives CDR1 SEHNR, CDR2 FQNEAQ (reference sequence). In nucleotides, the CDR3 is TGTGCCAGCAGCACGGGCCCGGAGGACTATGGCTACACCTTC. Protein: CASSTGPEDYGYTF.

The J gene is TRBJ2-1, the V gene TRBV4-1; TRBD2 aligns across 8 bases. The ends lost 3 bases at V and 0 bases at J; junction bases unmatched: 7. The germline gives CDR1 MGHRA, CDR2 YSYEKL. CDR3 length: 17 amino acids. CDR3 region: CASSQASGPSSYNEQFF. In nucleotides, the CDR3 is TGCGCCAGCAGCCAGGCTAGCGGGCCTTCCTCCTACAATGAGCAGTTCTTC.

The chain couples TRBV7-2 to TRBJ2-7; 7 bases are a match to TRBD2. Losses at the gene ends were 4 bases for V and 3 bases for J; bases not matched to a gene: 9. The CDR3 totals 15 residues. CDR1 and CDR2 from the germline V gene are SGHTA and FQGNSA. For the CDR3, the DNA is TGTGCCAGCAGCTCCGGACTAGTTGGAGGCTACGAGCAGTACTTC. Translation: CASSSGLVGGYEQYF.

The rearrangement links TRBV5-1 to TRBJ2-1, with D unclear. Trimming took off 4 bases at V and 9 bases at J, with 14 bases between the two ends. Germline V lookup: CDR1 SGHRS, CDR2 YFSETQ. This CDR3 has 13 amino acids. CDR3 sequence (DNA): TGCGCCAGCAGCATGGACGGCCGGCGTGAGCAGTTCTTC. It is translated as CASSMDGRREQFF.

This clone has just a few counts. This chain uses TRBV25-1 with TRBJ1-3, with D uncertain. The germline V and J ends were trimmed by 0 bases and 0 bases, with 15 bases remaining between them. CDR1 is MGHDK, CDR2 SYGVNS, per germline. The CDR3 runs to 18 residues. CDR3 protein: CASSEYPLTDYSGNTIYF. The CDR3 nucleotides are TGTGCCAGCAGTGAATATCCCCTTACAGACTACTCTGGAAACACCATATATTTT.

The V call is TRBV6-5, the J call TRBJ2-7; no reliable D call. Deletions cut 0 bases from V and 6 bases from J, with 12 bases between. The length of the CDR3 is 14 residues. Germline V CDR1 and CDR2: MNHEY, SVGAGI. The CDR3 spells CASSYSPGRPEQYF. The CDR3 nucleotides are TGTGCCAGCAGTTACTCGCCAGGTCGGCCCGAGCAGTACTTC.

By share of the sample, this clone is medium-sized. CDR3 region: CASSPTAYGYTF. The DNA for the CDR3 is TGTGCCAGTAGCCCAACAGCCTATGGCTACACCTTC. V and J are TRBV19 and TRBJ1-2; D is unclear. The CDR3 spans 12 residues. In germline, CDR1 is LNHDA, CDR2 SQIVND (reference sequence). Trimming removed 6 bases at V and 4 bases at J, with 9 bases between.

The chain carries TRBV7-6 and TRBJ1-1; no definite D call. The CDR3 length is 15 residues. V was clipped by 5 bases and J by 2 bases, with 15 bases between them. CDR1 is SGHVS and CDR2 is FNYEAQ in the germline V gene. The CDR3 protein is CASSRSPDLNTEAFF. CDR3 nucleotides: TGTGCCAGCAGCCGCAGTCCGGACCTTAACACTGAAGCTTTCTTT.

With regard to this clone: The same CDR3 can be traced to other DNA sequences in this sample. V gene TRBV5-6 combines with J gene TRBJ2-7; D gene unclear. Germline V gene sequence: CDR1 SGHDT, CDR2 YYEEEE. This CDR3 has 11 residues. V was pared by 5 bases and J by 2 bases, with 5 bases between. DNA of the CDR3: TGTGCCAGCAGTTCGACCTACGAGCAGTACTTC. Encoded protein: CASSSTYEQYF.

The count of this clone is one. The V and J genes are TRBV6-5 and TRBJ2-5; 11 positions agree with TRBD2. CDR3 length: 16 residues. Trimming took 2 bases from V and 4 from J; bases not matched to a gene: 6. Germline V gene sequence: CDR1 MNHEY, CDR2 SVGAGI. CDR3 nucleotide sequence: TGTGCCAGCAGTTACCGCGGGCTAGCGGGAGGAGAGACCCAGTACTTC. Amino acids: CASSYRGLAGGETQYF.

The genes are TRBV29-1 and TRBJ2-1, with 10 bases fitting TRBD2. This CDR3 region has 14 residues. Germline CDR1 is SQVTM and CDR2 is ANQGSEA. J lost 3 bases, V lost 5 bases, and 4 bases had no gene match. The DNA of the CDR3 is TGCAGCGTTTGGACTAGCGGAAGCTACAATGAGCAGTTCTTC. Encoded protein: CSVWTSGSYNEQFF.

This clone was counted between two and nine times. The gene calls are TRBV4-1 and TRBJ1-3; D remains ambiguous. With 1 base removed from V and 0 bases from J, the gap between germline ends came to 10 bases. CDR3 size: 16 residues. From germline, CDR1 is MGHRA and CDR2 YSYEKL. CDR3 sequence: CASSQVYTSSGNTIYF. CDR3 nucleotide sequence: TGCGCCAGCAGCCAAGTGTATACGAGCTCTGGAAACACCATATATTTT.

The chain is built from TRBV11-2 and TRBJ2-5, with 7 nucleotides matching TRBD2. Losses at the gene ends were 4 bases for V and 5 bases for J; bases not matched to a gene: 4. Germline V CDR1 and CDR2: SGHAT, FQNNGV. CDR3 length: 13 residues. The CDR3 reads CASSWNGGETQYF. In DNA form, the CDR3 reads TGTGCCAGCAGCTGGAACGGGGGGGAGACCCAGTACTTC.

The rearrangement links TRBV10-3 to TRBJ1-5; D is perhaps TRBD1 (5 bases). CDR1 and CDR2 (germline): ENHRY, SYGVKD. Trimming took off 10 bases at V and 3 bases at J, with 13 bases between the two ends. This CDR3 has 13 amino acids. DNA of the CDR3: TGTGCCAGCACCTTGGACATCAATCAGCCCCAGCATTTT. Its protein product is CASTLDINQPQHF.

V is TRBV5-4 and J is TRBJ2-1; 9 bases agree with TRBD2. The germline CDR1 and CDR2 sequences are SGHNT and YYREEE (reference sequence). V lost 2 bases and J lost 2; bases outside the gene matches: 2. The CDR3 loop spans 15 amino acids. The CDR3 here is CASSFGGGAYNEQFF. As DNA, the CDR3 is TGTGCCAGCAGCTTCGGCGGGGGGGCCTACAATGAGCAGTTCTTC.

The rearrangement links TRBV5-6 to TRBJ2-1, with TRBD1 matching over 8 bases. The CDR3 is 15 amino acids. After removal of 6 bases from V and 5 bases from J, the junction contained 10 bases not matched to a gene. Germline CDR1 reads SGHDT; CDR2 reads YYEEEE. CDR3 DNA sequence: TGTGCCAGCACCCAGGGGGCGAGAATAGACAATGAGCAGTTCTTC. It encodes CASTQGARIDNEQFF.